This T cell receptor (beta chain) was sequenced during a study of CD8 T cells in Susac syndrome. Random hexamers were used to reverse transcribe an amount of about 0.5 to 1 ug RNA. TCRdb processed the immunoSEQ multiplex PCR reads anew with MiXCR; each CDR3 protein has one entry. The sample comprises about 180,000 distinct CDR3 sequences, around 95% of which are singletons, and 0.093% rests with the top ten. The authors sequenced TCR beta from blood CD8+ and CD4+ T cells. CD8+ and CD4+ T cells were negatively isolated; TEMRA cells were FACS-enriched. V lost 2 bases, J lost 3 bases, and 2 bases stayed unmatched. CDR3 size: 14 residues. The germline V gene encodes CDR1 MDHEN and CDR2 SYDVKM. Regarding this clonotype: What it binds is unknown.

General study findings and limits: By the study's own acknowledgment, its TCR sequencing and HLA analysis included relatively few individuals.

This clonotype was obtained from a human donor with multiple sclerosis. What was sequenced was CD4+ T cells from PBMCs. The chain combines TRBV28 with TRBJ2-7; 9 bases align to TRBD2. The CDR3 sequence is CASSLAGGVYEQYF. The CDR3 region has the DNA TGTGCCAGCAGTTTAGCGGGGGGGGTCTACGAGCAGTACTTC.